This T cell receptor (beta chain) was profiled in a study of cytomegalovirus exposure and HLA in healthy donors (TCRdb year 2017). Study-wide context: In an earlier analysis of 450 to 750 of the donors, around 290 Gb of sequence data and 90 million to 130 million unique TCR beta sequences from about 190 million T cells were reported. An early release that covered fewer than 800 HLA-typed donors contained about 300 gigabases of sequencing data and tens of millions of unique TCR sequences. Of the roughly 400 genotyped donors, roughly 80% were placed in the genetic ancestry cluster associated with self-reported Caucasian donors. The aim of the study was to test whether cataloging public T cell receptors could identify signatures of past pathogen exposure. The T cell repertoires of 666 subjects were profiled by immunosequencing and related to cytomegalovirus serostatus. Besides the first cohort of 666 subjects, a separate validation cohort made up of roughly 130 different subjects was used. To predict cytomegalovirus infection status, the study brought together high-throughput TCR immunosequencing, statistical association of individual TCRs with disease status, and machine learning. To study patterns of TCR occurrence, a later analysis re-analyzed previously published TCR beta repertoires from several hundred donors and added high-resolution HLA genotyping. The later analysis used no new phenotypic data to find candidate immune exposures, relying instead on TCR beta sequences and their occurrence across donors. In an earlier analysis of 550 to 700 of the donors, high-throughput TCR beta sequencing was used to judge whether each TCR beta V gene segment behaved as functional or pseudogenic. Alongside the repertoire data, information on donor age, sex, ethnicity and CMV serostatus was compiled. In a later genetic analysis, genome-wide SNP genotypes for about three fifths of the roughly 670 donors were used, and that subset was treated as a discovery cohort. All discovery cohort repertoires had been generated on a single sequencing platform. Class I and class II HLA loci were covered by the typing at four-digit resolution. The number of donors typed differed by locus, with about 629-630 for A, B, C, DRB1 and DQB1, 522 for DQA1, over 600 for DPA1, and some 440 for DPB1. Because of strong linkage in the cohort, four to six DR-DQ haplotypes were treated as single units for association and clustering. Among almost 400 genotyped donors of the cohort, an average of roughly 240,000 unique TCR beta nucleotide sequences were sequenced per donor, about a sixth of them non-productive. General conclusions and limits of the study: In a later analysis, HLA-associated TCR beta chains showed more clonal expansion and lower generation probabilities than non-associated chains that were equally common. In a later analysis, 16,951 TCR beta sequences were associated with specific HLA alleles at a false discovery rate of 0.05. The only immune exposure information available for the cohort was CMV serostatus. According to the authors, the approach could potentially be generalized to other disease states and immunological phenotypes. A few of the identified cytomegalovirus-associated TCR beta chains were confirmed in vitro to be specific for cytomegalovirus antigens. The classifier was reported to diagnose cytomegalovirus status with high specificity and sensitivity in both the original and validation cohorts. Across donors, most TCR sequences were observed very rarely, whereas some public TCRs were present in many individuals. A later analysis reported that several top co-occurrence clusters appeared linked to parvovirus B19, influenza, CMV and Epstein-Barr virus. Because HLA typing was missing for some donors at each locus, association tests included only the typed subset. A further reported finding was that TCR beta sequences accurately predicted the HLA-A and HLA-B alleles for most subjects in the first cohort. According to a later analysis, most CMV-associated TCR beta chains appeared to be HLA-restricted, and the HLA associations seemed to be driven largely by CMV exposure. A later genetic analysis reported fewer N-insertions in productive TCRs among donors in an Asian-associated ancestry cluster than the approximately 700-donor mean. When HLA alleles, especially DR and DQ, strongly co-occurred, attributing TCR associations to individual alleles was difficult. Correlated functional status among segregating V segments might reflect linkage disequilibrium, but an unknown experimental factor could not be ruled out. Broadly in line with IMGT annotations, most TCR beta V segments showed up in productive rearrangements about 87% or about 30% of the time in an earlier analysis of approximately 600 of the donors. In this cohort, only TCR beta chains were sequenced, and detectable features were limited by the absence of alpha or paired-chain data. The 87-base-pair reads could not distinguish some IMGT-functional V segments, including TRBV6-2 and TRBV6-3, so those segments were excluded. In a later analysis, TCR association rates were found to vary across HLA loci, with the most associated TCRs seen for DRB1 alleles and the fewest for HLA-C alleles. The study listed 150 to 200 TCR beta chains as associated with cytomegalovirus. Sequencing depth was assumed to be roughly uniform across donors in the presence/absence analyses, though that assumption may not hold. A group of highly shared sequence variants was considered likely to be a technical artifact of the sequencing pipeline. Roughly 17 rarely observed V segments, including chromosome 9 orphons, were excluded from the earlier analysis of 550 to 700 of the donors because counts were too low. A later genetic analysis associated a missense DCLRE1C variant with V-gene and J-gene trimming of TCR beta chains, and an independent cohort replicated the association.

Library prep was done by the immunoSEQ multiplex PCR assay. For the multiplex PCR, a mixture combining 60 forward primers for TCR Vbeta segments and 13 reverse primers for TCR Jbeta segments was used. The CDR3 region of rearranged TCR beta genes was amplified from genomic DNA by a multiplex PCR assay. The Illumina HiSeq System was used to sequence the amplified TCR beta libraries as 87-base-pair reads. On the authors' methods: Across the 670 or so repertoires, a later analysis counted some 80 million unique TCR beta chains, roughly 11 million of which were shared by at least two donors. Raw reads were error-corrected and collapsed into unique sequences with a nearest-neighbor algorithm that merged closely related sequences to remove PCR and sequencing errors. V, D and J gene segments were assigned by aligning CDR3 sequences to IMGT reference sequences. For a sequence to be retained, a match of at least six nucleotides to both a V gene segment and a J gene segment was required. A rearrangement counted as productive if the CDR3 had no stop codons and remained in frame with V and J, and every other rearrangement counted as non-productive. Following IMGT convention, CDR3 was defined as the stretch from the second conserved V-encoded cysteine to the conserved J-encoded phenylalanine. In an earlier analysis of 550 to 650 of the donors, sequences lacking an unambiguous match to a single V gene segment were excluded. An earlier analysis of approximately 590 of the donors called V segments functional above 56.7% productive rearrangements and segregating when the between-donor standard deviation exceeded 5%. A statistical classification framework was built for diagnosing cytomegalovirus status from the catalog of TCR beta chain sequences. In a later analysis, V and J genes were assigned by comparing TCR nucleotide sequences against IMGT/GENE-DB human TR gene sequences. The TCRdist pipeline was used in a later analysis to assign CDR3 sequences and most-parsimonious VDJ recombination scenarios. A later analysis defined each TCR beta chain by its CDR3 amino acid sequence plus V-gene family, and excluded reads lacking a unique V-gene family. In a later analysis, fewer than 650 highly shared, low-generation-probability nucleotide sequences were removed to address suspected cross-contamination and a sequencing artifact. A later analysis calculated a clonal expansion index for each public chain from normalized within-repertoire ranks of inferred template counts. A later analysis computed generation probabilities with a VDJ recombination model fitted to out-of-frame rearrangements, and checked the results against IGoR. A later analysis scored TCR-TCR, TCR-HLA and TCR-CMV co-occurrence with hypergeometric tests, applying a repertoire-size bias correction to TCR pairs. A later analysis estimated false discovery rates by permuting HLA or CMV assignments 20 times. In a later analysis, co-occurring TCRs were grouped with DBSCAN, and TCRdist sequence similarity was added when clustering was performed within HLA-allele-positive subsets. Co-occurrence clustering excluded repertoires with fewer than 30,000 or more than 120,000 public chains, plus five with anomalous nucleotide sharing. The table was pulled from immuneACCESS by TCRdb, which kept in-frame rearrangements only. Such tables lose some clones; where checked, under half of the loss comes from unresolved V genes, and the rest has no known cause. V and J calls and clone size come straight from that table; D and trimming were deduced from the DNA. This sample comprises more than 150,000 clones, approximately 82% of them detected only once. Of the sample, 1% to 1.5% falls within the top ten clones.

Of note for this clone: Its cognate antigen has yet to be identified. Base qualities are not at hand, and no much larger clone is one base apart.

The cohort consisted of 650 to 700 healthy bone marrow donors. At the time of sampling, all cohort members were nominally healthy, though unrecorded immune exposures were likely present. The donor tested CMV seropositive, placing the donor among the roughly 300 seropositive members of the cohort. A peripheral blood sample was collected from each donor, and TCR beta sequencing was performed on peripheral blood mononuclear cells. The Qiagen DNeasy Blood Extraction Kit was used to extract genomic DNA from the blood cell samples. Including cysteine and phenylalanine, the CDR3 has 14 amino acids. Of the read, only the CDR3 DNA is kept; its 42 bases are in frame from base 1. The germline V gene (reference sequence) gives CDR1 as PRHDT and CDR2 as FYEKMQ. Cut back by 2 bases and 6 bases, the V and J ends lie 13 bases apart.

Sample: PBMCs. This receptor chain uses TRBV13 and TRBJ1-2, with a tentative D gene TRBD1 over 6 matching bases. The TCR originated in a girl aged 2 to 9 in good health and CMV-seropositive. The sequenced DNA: TGTGCCAGCAGCTTACAGGGGTTGACGCATGGCTACACCTTC. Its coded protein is CASSLQGLTHGYTF.